A single sample is the source of the 10 T cell receptor beta chains below, sequenced in a study of T cell responses to AZD1222 COVID-19 vaccine. Some clones are missing from TCRdb's copy, which holds only in-frame ones; the method was immunoSEQ multiplex PCR. The sample lists 95,000 to 100,000 clones; 70% to 85% were seen once. Sequenced here: peripheral blood, sampled 28 days after the second AZD1222 dose. The receptor set was obtained from an adult who received the AZD1222 COVID-19 vaccine.

CDR3 nucleotide sequence: TGTGCCAGCAGCCCGAGACAGATTCAAGAGACCCAGTACTTC. Protein sequence: CASSPRQIQETQYF. The J gene is TRBJ2-5, the V gene TRBV9, with D tentatively TRBD1 (5 bases). V was clipped by 4 bases and J by 2 bases, with 12 bases between them. Germline V CDR1 and CDR2: SGDLS, YYNGEE. This CDR3 is 14 amino acids long.

The CDR3 nucleotides read TGTGCCAGCAGCGGTGGGGGGGCCCAAGAGACCCAGTACTTC. This gives the protein CASSGGGAQETQYF. The genes are TRBV9 and TRBJ2-5; tentative D call: TRBD2 (7 bases). In germline, CDR1 is SGDLS, CDR2 YYNGEE. The CDR3 has 14 amino acids. Trimming cost V 3 bases and J 1 base, with 10 bases left between them.

The chain combines TRBV29-1 with TRBJ2-5, with D perhaps matching TRBD2 (6 bases). Per the germline V gene, CDR1 is SQVTM and CDR2 is ANQGSEA. Trimming took off 7 bases at V and 5 bases at J, with 11 bases between the two ends. CDR3 length: 11 amino acids. The CDR3: CSAGVRETQYF. The CDR3 DNA reads TGCAGCGCGGGGGTCAGGGAGACCCAGTACTTC.

This clone turned up a few times. V gene TRBV18 combines with J gene TRBJ1-5; TRBD1 matches at 9 bases. Trimming at V came to 6 bases and at J to 5 bases, leaving 5 bases not matched to a gene. Germline assignment: CDR1 KGHSH and CDR2 LQKENI. The CDR3 covers 14 residues. For the CDR3, the DNA is TGTGCCAGCTCCCCGGGACAGGGCGATCAGCCCCAGCATTTT. As protein: CASSPGQGDQPQHF.

V gene TRBV6-2 or TRBV6-3 combines with J gene TRBJ1-2, with D possibly being TRBD1 (6 bases). V was pared by 2 bases and J by 3 bases, with 13 bases between. Germline CDR1 is MNHEY and CDR2 is SVGEGT. This CDR3 contains 15 residues. CDR3 amino acids: CASSYLTGSDYGYTF. The CDR3 DNA follows: TGTGCCAGCAGTTACCTAACAGGGAGTGACTATGGCTACACCTTC.

The chain uses TRBV7-9 and TRBJ1-1; D call uncertain. The V gene's germline CDR1 is SEHNR and CDR2 FQNEAQ (reference sequence). V gave up 4 bases and J gave up 1 base, with 10 bases separating them. The CDR3 is 14 residues long. This CDR3 reads CASSSGPSNTEAFF. The CDR3 DNA sequence: TGTGCCAGCAGCTCTGGGCCTTCGAACACTGAAGCTTTCTTT.

V gene TRBV21-1 combines with J gene TRBJ1-1; TRBD1, as called in the table, went unchecked against the DNA. TRBV21-1 represents a pseudogene. The CDR3 is made up of 15 amino acids. The CDR3: CASSPADRVNTEAFF. CDR3 nucleotide sequence: TGTGCCAGCAGTCCCGCCGACAGGGTGAACACTGAAGCTTTCTTT.

DNA of the CDR3: TGCAGTGCCCCGGAATTGGCCCAGTACTTC. Its protein is CSAPELAQYF. V is TRBV20-1 and J is TRBJ2-5, with D hard to call. CDR3 length equals 10 residues. Germline lookup yields CDR1 DFQATT and CDR2 SNEGSKA (reference sequence). Trimming shortened V by 6 bases and J by 9 bases, and 11 bases separated the two germline ends.

This chain links TRBV2 with TRBJ2-7, with 12 bases that match TRBD2. CDR1 and CDR2 from the germline V gene are SNHLY and FYNNEI. Unmatched junction bases numbered 1, after V lost 4 bases and J lost 3 bases. This CDR3 has 14 amino acids. This chain's CDR3 is CASSGLAGVYEQYF. CDR3 nucleotide sequence: TGTGCCAGCAGTGGACTAGCGGGGGTCTACGAGCAGTACTTC.

The chain employs TRBV18 and TRBJ2-5; 12 nucleotides agree with TRBD2. Germline CDR1 is KGHSH and CDR2 is LQKENI. The CDR3 totals 16 residues. The V segment lost 4 bases and the J segment 1 base; nucleotides outside the gene matches: 4. CDR3 sequence reads: CASSLALAGGQETQYF. In DNA, the CDR3 is TGTGCCAGCTCACTCGCACTAGCGGGAGGCCAAGAGACCCAGTACTTC.